These 3 T cell receptor beta chains share one sample of origin, sequenced in a study of cytomegalovirus exposure and HLA in healthy donors. Both 60 Vbeta primers and 13 Jbeta primers went into the PCR. The repertoire was sequenced with immunoSEQ multiplex PCR; TCRdb's copy has only in-frame clones and lacks some. The sample has some 78,000 clones, under 80% seen once; the top ten hold 9.1%. The specimen sequenced was PBMCs. These receptors were obtained from a man aged 35 to 55 in good health and CMV-seropositive.

The chain joins TRBV14 to TRBJ2-7, with 7 positions matching TRBD1. Trimming at V came to 1 base and at J to 0 bases, leaving 12 bases not matched to a gene. CDR3 length: 18 amino acids. The germline V gene encodes CDR1 SGHDN and CDR2 FVKESK. The CDR3 nucleotides are TGTGCCAGCAGCCAAGCTTTGGTTGCCGGGACAGCCTCCTACGAGCAGTACTTC. It specifies CASSQALVAGTASYEQYF. The full variable domain, in which reference TRBV14 and TRBJ2-7 provide the parts outside the CDR3, is EAGVTQFPSHSVIEKGQTVTLRCDPISGHDNLYWYRRVMGKEIKFLLHFVKESKQDESGMPNNRFLAERTGGTYSTLKVQPAELEDSGVYFCASSQALVAGTASYEQYFGPGTRLTVT.

The CDR3 sequence: CSVDSDRATNYGYTF. In nucleotides, the CDR3 is TGCAGCGTTGACTCCGACAGGGCGACTAACTATGGCTACACCTTC. The gene calls are TRBV29-1 and TRBJ1-2; TRBD1 agrees at 7 bases. Germline V gene lookup returns CDR1 SQVTM and CDR2 ANQGSEA. Losses at the gene ends were 3 bases for V and 0 bases for J; bases not matched to a gene: 7. The CDR3 sequence is 15 residues long.

The V call is TRBV5-4, the J call TRBJ2-2; 9 nucleotides agree with TRBD1. Trimming cost V 5 bases and J 2 bases; bases outside gene matches: 4. Germline-derived CDR1 and CDR2 are SGHNT and YYREEE (reference sequence). The CDR3 consists of 15 residues. The CDR3, as DNA: TGTGCCAGCAGTCAGGACAGGGGTAACACCGGGGAGCTGTTTTTT. This codes for CASSQDRGNTGELFF.